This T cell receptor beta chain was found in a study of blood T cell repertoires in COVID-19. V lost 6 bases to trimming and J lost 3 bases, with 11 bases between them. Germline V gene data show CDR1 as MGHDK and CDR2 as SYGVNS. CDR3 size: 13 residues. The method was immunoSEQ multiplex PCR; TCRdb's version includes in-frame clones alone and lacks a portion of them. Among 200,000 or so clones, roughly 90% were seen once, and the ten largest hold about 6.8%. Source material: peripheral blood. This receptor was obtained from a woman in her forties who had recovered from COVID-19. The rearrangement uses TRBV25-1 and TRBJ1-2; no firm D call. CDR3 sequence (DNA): TGTGCCAGCAGGGGGAAGCGGGACTATGGCTACACCTTC. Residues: CASRGKRDYGYTF.